This T cell receptor beta chain was retrieved from a study of T cells in women clearing cervical HPV infection (dated by TCRdb to the late 2010s). Background for the entire study: The cases were fewer than 30 women with histologically confirmed HPV16-related CIN3 or worse, and 2 of these cases were invasive cancers. The controls were 25 to 30 women whose single incident HPV16 infection cleared within 12 months with no development of precancer or cancer. Blood from cases was collected at the visit at which the lesion was first identified, whereas blood from controls was collected once infection was no longer detected. For cases, a median interval of roughly 150 days, with an interquartile range of 90 to 200 days, was observed between lesion detection and blood sampling. HLA typing was available for only a few women, so HLA type could not be excluded as a confounder. An exploratory proof-of-principle case-control study, nested within the Guanacaste HPV Natural History Study in Costa Rica, was conducted to compare TCR repertoires across cervical HPV16 outcomes. Cases and controls were matched on age within five years and on year of sample collection. A median age of about 30 years was observed in cases versus roughly 40 in controls, and no significant differences in baseline characteristics were found. In the parent cohort, around 10,000 women aged 18 or older were enrolled in Guanacaste, Costa Rica, during about 1992 to 1995 and were followed for less than 8 years. Five blinded duplicates per group were added as quality controls, giving around 60 samples: around 50 participants and roughly ten replicates.

What the study reported, not specific to this receptor: Cases were distinguished from controls with an estimated AUC of about 0.78 by random forest classifiers combining richness and V gene abundances. Whether associations preceded infection or resulted from infection could not be shown with the cross-sectional design, and effector/memory subsets and HPV-specific T cells were not isolated. TRBV6-7 relative abundance was lower in cases than in controls (about 0.099% versus 0.16%; Bonferroni P = 0.0008). TCR repertoire richness was significantly higher in CIN3+ cases than in controls across sequencing depths, while evenness did not differ. Because the number of T cells per sample was unknown, the richness differences could reflect varying T-cell content rather than repertoire biology.

Note on this clone: Its antigen remains unidentified. The read terminates 3 residues before the CDR3 end, so the remaining end is supplied by the germline J gene.

The CDR3 goes from the cysteine to the phenylalanine over 16 residues. Part of the CDR3 DNA is given, 39 bases translated from base 1. From the germline V gene, CDR1 is SGHRS and CDR2 is YFSETQ. V and J are truncated by 0 bases and 5 bases respectively, leaving an intervening sequence of 16 bases. Using the immunoSEQ assay, multiplex PCR amplified TCR beta CDR3 regions from an average of about 1.1 ug of genomic DNA per sample. The assay corrected primer bias using a complete synthetic TCR repertoire to establish an amplification baseline. The amplicons were sequenced using the Illumina platform. Regarding the original processing steps: Sequence errors were corrected by clustering with frequency ratios and a modified nearest-neighbor algorithm, and the sequences were then analyzed in the immunoSEQ Analyzer using IMGT gene definitions. At each rarefaction depth, TCR richness and evenness were averaged over 20 rarefaction repeats, and samples with fewer sequences than the depth were excluded. Wilcoxon rank sum tests with FDR correction were used to compare V, D and J gene relative abundances between the groups. An intraclass correlation of just under 96% for TCR richness and an average of about 80% across 65 to 70 gene segments were obtained from the blinded duplicates. This is the immuneACCESS table as TCRdb keeps it, with only in-frame sequences that have V and J called. A part of the clones is gone; compared with another copy, unresolved V genes explain less than half, and the rest is unexplained. That table is the source of V, J and clone size, and D and trimming were worked out from the DNA. The table of this sample itemizes some 16,000 clones. The leading ten clones occupy around 11% of the sample.

Every participant had a single incident cervical HPV16 infection, and prevalent HPV16 infections were excluded. Cervical HPV DNA was detected by MY09/MY11 PCR and genotyped by dot-blot hybridization. Under 19 mL of heparinized blood were centrifuged, and the buffy coat was aliquoted, frozen at -30°C, then stored at -80°C. QIAGEN kits were used to extract genomic DNA from buffy coat specimens. This clonotype originated in a woman aged 18 to 75 with a cervical HPV16 infection that either progressed to CIN3+ or cleared (not recorded which). This sequence uses TRBV5-1 and TRBJ2-3; possibly the D gene is TRBD1, per 8 matching bases. Sequenced material: blood buffy coat. The sequenced CDR3 bases are TGCGCCAGCAGCTTGGATGGACAGGGAGGGAAAGATACG. This encodes CASSLDGQGGKDT. From start to end, the CDR3 is CASSLDGQGGKDTQYF.